These 10 T cell receptor beta chains were all obtained from the same sample, sequenced in a study of human T cells and chemical hapten exposure. A single record per CDR3 protein comes from TCRdb applying MiXCR to the RACE reads. The table shows tens of thousands of distinct CDR3 sequences, with approximately 9.9% occurring only once. Time point in this sample: patch test 2, 6 weeks after DPC sensitization. Documented treatment: therapeutic diphenylcyclopropenone sensitization with weekly scalp DPC. Sequences were derived from whole blood, sampled in connection with sensitization to the hapten diphenylcyclopropenone (DPC). These TCRs come from a man in his forties with alopecia areata. Some clones in this sample may be carry-over from other donors' samples.

This clonotype was counted at least ten times. The chain employs TRBV5-1 and TRBJ1-1; the D gene is possibly TRBD1 (5 bases). Germline loops: CDR1 SGHRS, CDR2 YFSETQ. The CDR3 is 14 amino acids. Trimming took 0 bases from V and 5 from J, leaving 11 bases between them. CDR3 residues: CASSLGQLSTEAFF. Written as DNA, the CDR3 is TGCGCCAGCAGCTTGGGACAGTTGTCAACTGAAGCTTTCTTT.

This clonotype turned up a few times. This chain joins TRBV6-5 and TRBJ2-7, with a weak D call TRBD1 (5 bases). The V gene lost 4 bases and the J gene lost 2 bases, with 12 bases spanning the gap. CDR3 length: 14 amino acids. Germline CDR1 reads MNHEY; CDR2 reads SVGAGI. CDR3 in DNA: TGTGCCAGCAGTTTTACTCAGGGCCCCTACGAGCAGTACTTC. This codes for CASSFTQGPYEQYF.

This clonotype showed up just a few times. This rearrangement joins TRBV7-2 to TRBJ2-5; D is uncertain. CDR3 size: 16 residues. Between the trimmed V and J ends, which lost 4 bases and 0 bases, there was a span of 15 bases. CDR1 and CDR2 from the germline V gene are SGHTA and FQGNSA. The CDR3 DNA reads TGTGCCAGCAGCTCCGAACCTCTCGAGTACCAAGAGACCCAGTACTTC. It codes for CASSSEPLEYQETQYF.

This clonotype was seen once. The genes are TRBV7-9 and TRBJ1-1; D remains ambiguous. The CDR3 is 14 amino acids. V gave up 5 bases and J gave up 3 bases, with 13 bases separating them. Germline CDR1 is SEHNR and CDR2 is FQNEAQ (reference sequence). The CDR3 region has the DNA TGTGCCAGCAGCCATCCCCCCCGGGACACTGAAGCTTTCTTT. It translates to CASSHPPRDTEAFF. Based on the CDR3 plus reference TRBV7-9 and TRBJ1-1, the full variable domain is DTGVSQNPRHKITKRGQNVTFRCDPISEHNRLYWYRQTLGQGPEFLTYFQNEAQLEKSRLLSDRFSAERPKGSFSTLEIQRTEQGDSAMYLCASSHPPRDTEAFFGQGTRLTVV.

This clonotype was picked up a small number of times. The chain couples TRBV29-1 to TRBJ1-4; TRBD1 aligns across 10 bases. This CDR3 spans 13 amino acids. Germline V CDR1 and CDR2: SQVTM, ANQGSEA. Trimming took 6 bases from V and 8 from J; bases not matched to a gene: 6. The CDR3 region has the DNA TGCAGCGTGCGACAGGGGGCCTGGGAAAAACTGTTTTTT. Its protein is CSVRQGAWEKLFF.

This clonotype was found a few times. The CDR3 loop reads CASSYATGVSNQPQHF. CDR3 DNA sequence: TGTGCCAGCAGTTACGCGACAGGGGTTAGCAATCAGCCCCAGCATTTT. The rearrangement links TRBV6-6 to TRBJ1-5; 8 bases fit TRBD1. The length of the CDR3 is 16 residues. Germline V gene data show CDR1 as MNHNY and CDR2 as SVGAGI (reference sequence). Germline trimming cut 2 bases from V and 0 bases from J; bases unmatched to any gene: 3.

This clonotype came up many times. This chain connects TRBV12-3 or TRBV12-4 to TRBJ1-5; D not certain. V was cut by 6 bases and J by 1 base, with 10 bases left in between. This CDR3 has 14 residues. CDR3 nucleotide sequence: TGTGCCAGCAGCCCGGGGTCGAGCAATCAGCCCCAGCATTTT. Translated, it gives CASSPGSSNQPQHF.

The chain uses TRBV12-5 and TRBJ1-6; D ambiguous. This CDR3 comprises 14 residues. From germline, CDR1 is LGHNT and CDR2 FRNRAP. V lost 5 bases to trimming and J lost 7 bases, with 12 bases between them. CDR3: CASGPRSGNSPLHF. In DNA, the CDR3 is TGTGCTAGTGGTCCGAGGTCGGGGAATTCACCCCTCCACTTT.

J is TRBJ2-1 and V is TRBV29-1; the match to TRBD2 covers 11 bases. The V and J ends lost 4 bases and 4 bases, in that order; junction bases with no gene match: 3. CDR3 length: 14 amino acids. Germline CDR1 is SQVTM and CDR2 is ANQGSEA. The chain's CDR3 is CSVGGLAVYNEQFF. CDR3 nucleotides: TGCAGCGTTGGGGGACTAGCGGTTTACAATGAGCAGTTCTTC.

The chain is built from TRBV20-1 and TRBJ2-2; 13 positions agree with TRBD2. Trimming took 6 bases from V and 0 from J; bases not matched to a gene: 4. CDR1 is DFQATT, CDR2 SNEGSKA, per germline (reference sequence). The CDR3 length is 16 residues. CDR3 bases: TGCAGTGCCCCAGGGACTAGCGGGACGAACACCGGGGAGCTGTTTTTT. Translating gives CSAPGTSGTNTGELFF.